These 25 T cell receptor beta chains were sequenced from one sample in a study of blood T cell repertoires in COVID-19. Some clones are missing from TCRdb's copy, which holds only in-frame ones; the method was immunoSEQ multiplex PCR. This table has about 240,000 clones, roughly 76% appearing once. The sequenced sample consisted of peripheral blood. Receptors originate from a woman over 75 with COVID-19, enrolled during active disease.

This rearrangement joins TRBV19 to TRBJ2-7, with 11 bases fitting TRBD2. Germline V gives CDR1 LNHDA, CDR2 SQIVND (reference sequence). The CDR3 has 17 amino acids. The V gene end was trimmed by 4 bases and the J gene end by 2 bases; junction bases not matched to a gene: 10. This CDR3 reads CASSNLAGGYPPYEQYF. Written as DNA, the CDR3 is TGTGCCAGTAGTAACCTAGCGGGAGGCTACCCTCCCTACGAGCAGTACTTC.

The genes are TRBV5-6 and TRBJ2-3; D is possibly TRBD2 (5 bases). Germline V gives CDR1 SGHDT, CDR2 YYEEEE. Trimming removed 1 base at V and 1 base at J, with 13 bases between. This CDR3 comprises 16 residues. The CDR3 loop is CASSLWGNGGTDTQYF. Written as DNA, the CDR3 is TGTGCCAGCAGCTTGTGGGGAAACGGGGGCACAGATACGCAGTATTTT.

The gene calls are TRBV12-3 or TRBV12-4 and TRBJ1-1; 8 bases match TRBD1. The CDR3 spans 12 residues. The ends lost 3 bases at V and 12 bases at J; junction bases unmatched: 6. This chain's CDR3 is CASSFSGGATFF. As DNA, the CDR3 is TGTGCCAGCAGTTTCTCAGGGGGCGCGACTTTCTTT.

This clone occurred a few times. The gene calls are TRBV5-4 and TRBJ2-5, with 10 bases aligning to TRBD1. V lost 4 bases, J lost 6 bases, and 9 bases stayed unmatched. This CDR3 is built from 15 residues. Germline CDR1 SGHNT, CDR2 YYREEE (reference sequence). The CDR3 protein is CASSNIGTGDKTQYF. CDR3 DNA sequence: TGTGCCAGCAGCAACATCGGGACAGGGGATAAGACCCAGTACTTC.

V usage is TRBV7-2 and J usage is TRBJ1-1, with TRBD1 as a possible D gene (5 bases). Germline V gene lookup returns CDR1 SGHTA and CDR2 FQGNSA. The V end was cut by 1 base, the J end by 4 bases, with 16 bases between. The CDR3 is 16 amino acids. The CDR3 DNA is TGTGCCAGCAGCTTAGGACAGATTGGGGGAGGCACTGAAGCTTTCTTT. This encodes CASSLGQIGGGTEAFF. The full variable domain, rest sourced from reference TRBV7-2 and TRBJ1-1, is GAGVSQSPSNKVTEKGKDVELRCDPISGHTALYWYRQSLGQGLEFLIYFQGNSAPDKSGLPSDRFSAERTGGSVSTLTIQRTQQEDSAVYLCASSLGQIGGGTEAFFGQGTRLTVV.

The chain is built from TRBV5-1 and TRBJ2-3, with 8 bases fitting TRBD2. Germline CDR1 reads SGHRS; CDR2 reads YFSETQ. Trimming at V came to 6 bases and at J to 5 bases, leaving 8 bases not matched to a gene. This CDR3 has 14 residues. The CDR3 here is CASTSGGVRDTQYF. The DNA of the CDR3 is TGCGCCAGCACCTCCGGGGGGGTCCGAGATACGCAGTATTTT.

The V call is TRBV6-6, the J call TRBJ2-2; the D gene is possibly TRBD1 (8 bases). The V and J ends lost 4 bases and 8 bases respectively, with 17 bases between them. Germline CDR1 reads MNHNY; CDR2 reads SVGAGI (reference sequence). This CDR3 comprises 15 residues. The CDR3 nucleotides read TGTGCCAGCAGTTCGTCTGGACAGGGAGGGGGGGAGCTGTTTTTT. Translated: CASSSSGQGGGELFF.

The CDR3 nucleotides read TGTGCCACCAGCAGATCAAGGACAGGGTCCTACGAGCAGTACTTC. Residues: CATSRSRTGSYEQYF. The rearrangement links TRBV15 to TRBJ2-7; 8 bases match TRBD1. The V gene's germline CDR1 is LNHNV and CDR2 YYDKDF (reference sequence). Trimming cost V 2 bases and J 1 base; bases outside gene matches: 4. This CDR3 has 15 amino acids.

In this sample, this clone turned up a few times. The chain recombines TRBV30 with TRBJ1-5, with a possible D match to TRBD1 (5 bases). Germline values: CDR1 GTSNPN, CDR2 SVGIG (reference sequence). The CDR3 extends over 14 amino acids. The V gene lost 1 base and the J gene lost 9 bases, with 16 bases spanning the gap. CDR3 in amino acids: CAWSDGAPRSPQHF. CDR3 bases: TGTGCCTGGAGTGATGGGGCGCCCCGGTCGCCCCAGCATTTT.

V is TRBV18 and J is TRBJ2-7, with 11 bases aligning to TRBD2. CDR1 is KGHSH, CDR2 LQKENI, per germline. The CDR3 runs 15 residues. Trimming at V came to 4 bases and at J to 4 bases, leaving 6 bases not matched to a gene. The CDR3 loop is CASSHAGLADYEQYF. The CDR3 coding sequence is TGTGCCAGCTCACACGCGGGACTAGCGGATTACGAGCAGTACTTC. The full variable domain, with the rest looked up from reference TRBV18 and TRBJ2-7, is NAGVMQNPRHLVRRRGQEARLRCSPMKGHSHVYWYRQLPEEGLKFMVYLQKENIIDESGMPKERFSAEFPKEGPSILRIQQVVRGDSAAYFCASSHAGLADYEQYFGPGTRLTVT.

The chain joins TRBV5-4 to TRBJ2-5; 14 bases agree with TRBD2. The CDR3 is 18 amino acids. V shed 0 bases and J 2 bases; nucleotides not matched to a gene: 6. From germline, CDR1 is SGHNT and CDR2 YYREEE (reference sequence). CDR3 sequence (DNA): TGTGCCAGCAGCTTGGGACTAGCGGGAGGGAATTATCAAGAGACCCAGTACTTC. Its protein is CASSLGLAGGNYQETQYF.

The chain carries TRBV5-4 and TRBJ2-5; 7 nucleotides match TRBD2. V was pared by 4 bases and J by 7 bases, with 13 bases of the junction left unmatched. CDR1 and CDR2 from the germline V gene are SGHNT and YYREEE (reference sequence). This CDR3 contains 15 residues. The CDR3 region is CASSPVGGFLGTQYF. The CDR3 DNA reads TGTGCCAGCAGCCCCGTGGGGGGGTTCCTAGGGACCCAGTACTTC.

The sample holds one count of this clone. The chain carries TRBV30 and TRBJ1-6; D may be TRBD1 (5 bases). The CDR3 totals 15 residues. Germline V gene data show CDR1 as GTSNPN and CDR2 as SVGIG (reference sequence). V was trimmed by 2 bases and J by 4 bases, leaving 12 bases between them. Written as DNA, the CDR3 is TGTGCCTGGAGTCCAGGGCCCCGATATAATTCACCCCTCCACTTT. Its translation is CAWSPGPRYNSPLHF.

The chain employs TRBV4-1 and TRBJ1-2; no clear D. V was shortened by 4 bases and J by 4 bases, with 13 bases between the two germline ends. Germline V gene lookup returns CDR1 MGHRA and CDR2 YSYEKL. The CDR3 has 14 amino acids. In DNA form, the CDR3 reads TGCGCCAGCAGCCCAAGCGTCCCAGCCTATGGCTACACCTTC. It codes for CASSPSVPAYGYTF.

This clone was found a few times. CDR3: CSVRGRNYGYTF. The CDR3 bases are TGCAGCGTTAGGGGGCGCAACTATGGCTACACCTTC. The chain has TRBV29-1 and TRBJ1-2; 7 bases are a match to TRBD1. From germline, CDR1 is SQVTM and CDR2 ANQGSEA. Losses at the gene ends were 5 bases for V and 2 bases for J; bases not matched to a gene: 2. There are 12 residues in the CDR3.

In its sample, this clone was seen once. The same CDR3 can be traced to other DNA sequences in this sample. The J gene is TRBJ1-5, the V gene TRBV6-5, with a tentative D call TRBD1 (5 bases). V dropped 0 bases and J dropped 1 base, with 7 bases sitting between them. CDR3 length equals 15 residues. CDR1 is MNHEY, CDR2 SVGAGI, per germline. The CDR3 nucleotides read TGTGCCAGCAGTTACTCGGGGGGAAGCAATCAGCCCCAGCATTTT. It specifies CASSYSGGSNQPQHF.

V usage is TRBV19 and J usage is TRBJ1-2; D is uncertain. Per the germline V gene, CDR1 is LNHDA and CDR2 is SQIVND (reference sequence). This CDR3 region has 16 residues. The germline V and J ends were trimmed by 6 bases and 4 bases, with 21 bases remaining between them. The DNA for the CDR3 is TGTGCCAGTAGCCCGCAGGAGTCAGGAGGAGGCTATGGCTACACCTTC. Amino acid sequence: CASSPQESGGGYGYTF.

This clone was recorded only once. The chain uses TRBV18 and TRBJ1-1; possibly TRBD1 for D (6 bases). This CDR3 has 14 residues. Germline V CDR1 and CDR2: KGHSH, LQKENI. Trimming shortened V by 3 bases and J by 2 bases, and 10 bases separated the two germline ends. The CDR3 here is CASSPTTGNTEAFF. The CDR3 DNA reads as TGTGCCAGCTCACCTACGACAGGTAACACTGAAGCTTTCTTT.

A remark on this clone: The same CDR3 also results from other DNA sequences found in this sample. This chain uses TRBV7-9 with TRBJ1-1, with TRBD1 matching over 7 bases. The germline CDR1 and CDR2 sequences are SEHNR and FQNEAQ (reference sequence). V lost 4 bases and J lost 0; bases outside the gene matches: 5. The CDR3 totals 15 residues. This CDR3 is CASSSRQGMNTEAFF. CDR3 coding DNA: TGTGCCAGCAGCTCACGACAGGGAATGAACACTGAAGCTTTCTTT.

This chain connects TRBV28 to TRBJ1-6; 7 bases agree with TRBD1. The CDR3 has 15 residues. The junction had 6 bases not matched to a gene; V was cut back by 7 bases and J by 3 bases. Germline loops: CDR1 MDHEN, CDR2 SYDVKM. The CDR3 nucleotides are TGTGCCAGCAATCGGGGACAGCTCTATAATTCACCCCTCCACTTT. Its protein is CASNRGQLYNSPLHF.

V usage is TRBV7-2 and J usage is TRBJ2-1, with 8 bases that match TRBD2. The CDR3 is 19 amino acids. V dropped 3 bases and J dropped 9; count of bases not matched to a gene: 22. In germline, CDR1 is SGHTA, CDR2 FQGNSA. CDR3 protein: CASSFLGGSGEGTYGEQFF. The CDR3 DNA reads TGTGCCAGCAGCTTCCTCGGGGGTAGCGGGGAAGGAACCTACGGTGAGCAGTTCTTC.

The rearrangement joins TRBV9 to TRBJ2-7; possible D gene TRBD1, 5 bases. With 0 bases removed from V and 4 bases from J, the gap between germline ends came to 11 bases. The CDR3 is 14 amino acids. Germline lookup yields CDR1 SGDLS and CDR2 YYNGEE. In DNA form, the CDR3 reads TGTGCCAGCAGCGTAGGAAGCAGGACATACGAGCAGTACTTC. Its translation is CASSVGSRTYEQYF.

In its sample, this clone was seen a few times. This sequence joins TRBV7-6 and TRBJ1-1; TRBD1 matches 7 bases. Germline CDR1 and CDR2: SGHVS and FNYEAQ. The V segment lost 8 bases and the J segment 6 bases; nucleotides outside the gene matches: 12. This CDR3 is 14 amino acids long. The CDR3 loop reads CASCSRTGPSEAFF. CDR3 nucleotide sequence: TGTGCCAGCTGCAGTCGGACAGGCCCTTCTGAAGCTTTCTTT.

The chain has TRBV18 and TRBJ1-3; D possibly corresponds to TRBD1 (6 bases). CDR3 length equals 13 residues. V dropped 4 bases and J dropped 4 bases, with 8 bases sitting between them. CDR1 and CDR2 from the germline V gene are KGHSH and LQKENI. Here the CDR3 reads CASSQGDGNTIYF. The CDR3 nucleotides read TGTGCCAGCTCACAGGGGGACGGAAACACCATATATTTT.

A single count supports this clone. The chain couples TRBV28 to TRBJ2-2; perhaps TRBD2 as D (6 bases). CDR1 is MDHEN and CDR2 is SYDVKM in the germline V gene. V lost 5 bases and J lost 5, with 12 bases in between. This CDR3 is built from 14 residues. CDR3 region: CASSVGTPTGELFF. The CDR3 DNA is TGTGCCAGCAGTGTCGGGACTCCGACCGGGGAGCTGTTTTTT. The variable domain in full, with the rest retrieved from reference TRBV28 and TRBJ2-2, is DVKVTQSSRYLVKRTGEKVFLECVQDMDHENMFWYRQDPGLGLRLIYFSYDVKMKEKGDIPEGYSVSREKKERFSLILESASTNQTSMYLCASSVGTPTGELFFGEGSRLTVL.